The T cell receptor (beta chain) under discussion was sequenced for a study of blood T cell repertoires in COVID-19. Clones were read by immunoSEQ multiplex PCR, and TCRdb kept only the in-frame ones, dropping some. The table has 200,000 or so clones, roughly 85% seen once. This CDR3 is 16 amino acids long. V lost 2 bases, J lost 0 bases, and 3 bases stayed unmatched. Germline-derived CDR1 and CDR2 are LNHDA and SQIVND (reference sequence). V is TRBV19 and J is TRBJ1-1; 10 nucleotides align to TRBD1. The receptor comes from a woman aged 40-49 years with acute COVID-19. Input material: PBMCs or T cells enriched from blood (not recorded which). The CDR3 reads CASSIPGQGMNTEAFF. CDR3 DNA: TGTGCCAGTAGTATACCGGGACAGGGGATGAACACTGAAGCTTTCTTT. Complete variable domain (other parts from reference TRBV19 and TRBJ1-1): DGGITQSPKYLFRKEGQNVTLSCEQNLNHDAMYWYRQDPGQGLRLIYYSQIVNDFQKGDIAEGYSVSREKKESFPLTVTSAQKNPTAFYLCASSIPGQGMNTEAFFGQGTRLTVV.